This T cell receptor (beta chain) stems from a study of cytotoxic CD8 clonotypes in ibrutinib-treated CLL. Study-level points and caveats: Patients had baseline clonality above age-matched healthy donors, and this clonality moved with circulating CD8+ T-cell counts.

Concerning this clone: As yet, its antigen is unknown.

Germline-derived CDR1 and CDR2 are MNHEY and SVGAGI. The V and J ends lost 8 bases and 6 bases respectively, with 14 bases between them. The CDR3 is 12 residues long. Profiled with immunoSEQ multiplex PCR; TCRdb holds only in-frame clones, not every one. Altogether under 300,000 clones are present, about 72% being singletons, with the ten largest covering roughly 6%. V gene TRBV6-5 combines with J gene TRBJ2-7, with a weak D call TRBD2 (7 bases). The specimen comprised PBMCs, sampled at disease progression, from a patient treated with ibrutinib. The clonotype originates from a human donor with chronic lymphocytic leukemia. The CDR3 DNA reads TGTGCCAGCCGCCGGGGGGCGTCCGAGCAGTACTTC. This gives the protein CASRRGASEQYF.